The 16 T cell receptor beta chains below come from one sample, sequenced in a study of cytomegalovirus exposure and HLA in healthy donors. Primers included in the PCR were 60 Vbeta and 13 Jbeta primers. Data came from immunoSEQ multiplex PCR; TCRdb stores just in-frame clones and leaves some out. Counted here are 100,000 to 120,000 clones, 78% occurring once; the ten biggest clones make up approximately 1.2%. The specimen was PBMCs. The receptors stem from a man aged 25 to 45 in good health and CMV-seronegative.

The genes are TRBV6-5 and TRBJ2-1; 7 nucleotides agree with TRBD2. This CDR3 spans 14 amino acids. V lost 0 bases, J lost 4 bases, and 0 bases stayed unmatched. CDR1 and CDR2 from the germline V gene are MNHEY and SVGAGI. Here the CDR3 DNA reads TGTGCCAGCAGTTACTCGGGACTATACAATGAGCAGTTCTTC. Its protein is CASSYSGLYNEQFF.

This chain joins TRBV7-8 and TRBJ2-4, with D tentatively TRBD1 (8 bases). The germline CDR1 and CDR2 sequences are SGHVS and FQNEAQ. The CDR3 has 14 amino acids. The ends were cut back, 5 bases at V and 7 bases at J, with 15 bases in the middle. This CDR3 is CASSGGQGGNIQYF. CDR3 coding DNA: TGTGCCAGCAGCGGTGGACAGGGAGGGAACATTCAGTACTTC. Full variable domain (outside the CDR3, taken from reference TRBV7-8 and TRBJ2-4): GAGVSQSPRYKVAKRGQDVALRCDPISGHVSLFWYQQALGQGPEFLTYFQNEAQLDKSGLPSDRFFAERPEGSVSTLKIQRTQQEDSAVYLCASSGGQGGNIQYFGAGTRLSVL.

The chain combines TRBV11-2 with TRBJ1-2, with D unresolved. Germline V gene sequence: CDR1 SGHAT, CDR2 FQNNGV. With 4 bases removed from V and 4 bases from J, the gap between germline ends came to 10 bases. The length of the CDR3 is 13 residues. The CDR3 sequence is CASSSDGVYGYTF. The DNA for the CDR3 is TGTGCCAGCAGCTCGGACGGGGTCTATGGCTACACCTTC.

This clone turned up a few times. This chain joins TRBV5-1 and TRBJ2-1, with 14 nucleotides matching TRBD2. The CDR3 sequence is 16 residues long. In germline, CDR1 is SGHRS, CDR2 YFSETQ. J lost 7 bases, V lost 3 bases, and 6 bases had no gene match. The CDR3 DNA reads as TGCGCCAGCAGCTCGGCCGGGACTAGCGGGGGTAATGAGCAGTTCTTC. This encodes CASSSAGTSGGNEQFF.

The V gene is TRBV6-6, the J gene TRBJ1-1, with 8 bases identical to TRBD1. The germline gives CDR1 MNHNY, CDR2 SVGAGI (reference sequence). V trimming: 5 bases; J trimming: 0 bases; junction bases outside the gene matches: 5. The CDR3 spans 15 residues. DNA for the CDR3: TGTGCCAGCAGTCCGCGACAGGGGTTGAACACTGAAGCTTTCTTT. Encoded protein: CASSPRQGLNTEAFF.

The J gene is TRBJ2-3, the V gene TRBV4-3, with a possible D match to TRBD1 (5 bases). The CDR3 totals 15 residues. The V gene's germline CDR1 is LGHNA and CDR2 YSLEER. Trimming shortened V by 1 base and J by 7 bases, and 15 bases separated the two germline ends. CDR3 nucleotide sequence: TGCGCCAGCAGCCAAGGGGGCCAGGGTCCATATACGCAGTATTTT. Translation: CASSQGGQGPYTQYF.

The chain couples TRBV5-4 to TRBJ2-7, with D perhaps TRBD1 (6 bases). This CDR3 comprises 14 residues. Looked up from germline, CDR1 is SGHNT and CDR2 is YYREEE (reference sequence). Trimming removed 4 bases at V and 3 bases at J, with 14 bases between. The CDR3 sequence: CASSLQDRNYEQYF. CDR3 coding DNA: TGTGCCAGCAGCCTCCAGGACAGAAACTACGAGCAGTACTTC.

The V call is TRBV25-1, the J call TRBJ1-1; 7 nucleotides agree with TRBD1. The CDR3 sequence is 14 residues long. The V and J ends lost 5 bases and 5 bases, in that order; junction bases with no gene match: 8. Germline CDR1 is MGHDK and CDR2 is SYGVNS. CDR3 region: CASSKGAKGTEAFF. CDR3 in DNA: TGTGCCAGCAGTAAGGGGGCGAAGGGGACTGAAGCTTTCTTT.

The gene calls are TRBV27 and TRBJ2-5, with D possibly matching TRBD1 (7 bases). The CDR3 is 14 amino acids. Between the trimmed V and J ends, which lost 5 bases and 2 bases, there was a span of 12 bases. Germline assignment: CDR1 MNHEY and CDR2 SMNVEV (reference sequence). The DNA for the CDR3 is TGTGCCAGCAGTGCGGGACAGTTTCAAGAGACCCAGTACTTC. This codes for CASSAGQFQETQYF.

CDR3 sequence (DNA): TGCGCCAGCAGCCAAGCGGGACAAAACAATCAGCCCCAGCATTTT. Residues: CASSQAGQNNQPQHF. The chain links TRBV4-1 to TRBJ1-5; perhaps TRBD1 as D (6 bases). There are 15 residues in the CDR3. Trimming shortened V by 1 base and J by 3 bases, and 10 bases separated the two germline ends. Germline CDR1 is MGHRA and CDR2 is YSYEKL.

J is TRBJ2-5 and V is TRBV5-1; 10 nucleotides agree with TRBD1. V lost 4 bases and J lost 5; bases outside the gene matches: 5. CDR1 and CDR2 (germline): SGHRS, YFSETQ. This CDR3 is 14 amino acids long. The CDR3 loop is CASSARTGGETQYF. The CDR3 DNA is TGCGCCAGCAGCGCAAGGACAGGGGGGGAGACCCAGTACTTC.

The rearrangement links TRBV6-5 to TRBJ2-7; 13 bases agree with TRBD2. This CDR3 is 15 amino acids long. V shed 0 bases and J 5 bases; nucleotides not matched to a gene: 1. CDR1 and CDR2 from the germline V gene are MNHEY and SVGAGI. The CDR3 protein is CASSYSTSGGNEQYF. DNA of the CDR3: TGTGCCAGCAGTTACTCGACTAGCGGGGGGAACGAGCAGTACTTC.

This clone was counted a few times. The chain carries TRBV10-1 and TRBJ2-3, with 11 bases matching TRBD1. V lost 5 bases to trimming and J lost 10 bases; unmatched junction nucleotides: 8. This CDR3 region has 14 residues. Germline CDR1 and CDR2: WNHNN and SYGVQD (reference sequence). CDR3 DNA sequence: TGCGCCAGCAGTCCCGGGGACAGGGGGAATTCGCAGTATTTT. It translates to CASSPGDRGNSQYF.

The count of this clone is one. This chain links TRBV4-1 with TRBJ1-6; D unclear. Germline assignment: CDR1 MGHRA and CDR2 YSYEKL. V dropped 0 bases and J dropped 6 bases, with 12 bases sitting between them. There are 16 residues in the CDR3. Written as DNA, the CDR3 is TGCGCCAGCAGCCAAGATCTTAGAGGGCCTAATTCACCCCTCCACTTT. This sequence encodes CASSQDLRGPNSPLHF.

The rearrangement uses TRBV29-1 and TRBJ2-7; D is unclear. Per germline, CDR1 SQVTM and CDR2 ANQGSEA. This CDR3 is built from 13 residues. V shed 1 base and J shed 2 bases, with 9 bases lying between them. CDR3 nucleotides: TGCAGCGTTGAAGGTCATTCCCCCTACGAGCAGTACTTC. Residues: CSVEGHSPYEQYF.

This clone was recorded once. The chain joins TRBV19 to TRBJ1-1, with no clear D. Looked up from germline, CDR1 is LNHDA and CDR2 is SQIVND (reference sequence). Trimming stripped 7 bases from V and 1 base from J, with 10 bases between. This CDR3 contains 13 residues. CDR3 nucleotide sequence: TGTGCCAGTAAGCGGAACGGGAACACTGAAGCTTTCTTT. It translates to CASKRNGNTEAFF.